The 23 T cell receptor beta chains below were found in one sample sequenced in a study of early T cells in non-severe SARS-CoV-2 infection. TCRdb recomputed calls from the 5' RACE reads with MiXCR, one row per CDR3 protein. The profile shows just over 95,000 distinct CDR3 sequences, more than 9.5% of them singletons. The specimen was whole blood. The receptors originated from an adult who was a healthcare worker with PCR-confirmed SARS-CoV-2 infection or an uninfected control (not recorded which).

This clonotype turned up a few times. The chain is built from TRBV29-1 and TRBJ2-7, with 8 bases matching TRBD1. CDR3 length equals 11 residues. From germline, CDR1 is SQVTM and CDR2 ANQGSEA. The V and J ends lost 5 bases and 6 bases, in that order; junction bases with no gene match: 3. This CDR3 reads CSVRQGTEQYF. The CDR3 coding sequence is TGCAGCGTTAGACAGGGGACCGAGCAGTACTTC.

The chain joins TRBV5-1 to TRBJ2-1; D may correspond to TRBD1 or TRBD2 (5 bases each). Trimming took off 0 bases at V and 15 bases at J, with 16 bases between the two ends. CDR1 is SGHRS, CDR2 YFSETQ, per germline. The CDR3 spans 13 residues. The CDR3 spells CASSLASGSRLFF. CDR3 in DNA: TGCGCCAGCAGCTTGGCCTCAGGGAGTCGGCTGTTCTTC.

This clonotype has more than one count but fewer than ten. The chain carries TRBV2 and TRBJ2-7, with a possible D match to TRBD2 (5 bases). This CDR3 comprises 12 residues. V was trimmed by 8 bases and J by 6 bases, leaving 14 bases between them. CDR1 and CDR2 (germline): SNHLY, FYNNEI. This chain's CDR3 is CASANEGPEQYF. CDR3 coding DNA: TGTGCCAGCGCCAACGAGGGTCCCGAGCAGTACTTC. Looking up the rest from reference TRBV2 and TRBJ2-7 gives the full variable domain: EPEVTQTPSHQVTQMGQEVILRCVPISNHLYFYWYRQILGQKVEFLVSFYNNEISEKSEIFDDQFSVERPDGSNFTLKIRSTKLEDSAMYFCASANEGPEQYFGPGTRLTVT.

The gene calls are TRBV5-1 and TRBJ2-1; D call uncertain. V was clipped by 0 bases and J by 6 bases, with 10 bases between them. This CDR3 contains 14 residues. The germline CDR1 and CDR2 sequences are SGHRS and YFSETQ. The CDR3 loop reads CASSLDGIPNEQFF. The DNA of the CDR3 is TGCGCCAGCAGCTTGGACGGTATCCCCAATGAGCAGTTCTTC.

This clonotype was detected ten times or more. V usage is TRBV28 and J usage is TRBJ1-3; no clear D. Per the germline V gene, CDR1 is MDHEN and CDR2 is SYDVKM. V lost 7 bases to trimming and J lost 0 bases, with 19 bases between them. The CDR3 length is 17 residues. CDR3 sequence: CASTVAGGSYSGNTIYF. In DNA form, the CDR3 reads TGTGCCAGCACCGTGGCCGGAGGGTCTTACTCTGGAAACACCATATATTTT.

The chain combines TRBV3-1 with TRBJ1-1, with D tentatively TRBD1 (5 bases). The CDR3 covers 15 residues. Trimming removed 4 bases at V and 6 bases at J, with 18 bases between. Germline V CDR1 and CDR2: LGHDT, YNNKEL (reference sequence). The CDR3 sequence is CASSRAGTAPAEAFF. The CDR3 region has the DNA TGTGCCAGCAGCCGAGCCGGGACGGCGCCCGCTGAAGCTTTCTTT.

This clonotype was counted at least ten times. The chain links TRBV28 to TRBJ2-6; D possibly matches TRBD1 or TRBD2 (5 bases each). Germline values: CDR1 MDHEN, CDR2 SYDVKM. This CDR3 is built from 17 residues. Trimming left V 3 bases short and J 0 bases short, with 12 bases between. The CDR3 here is CASSFIRENSGANVLTF. The CDR3 DNA follows: TGTGCCAGCAGTTTCATCAGGGAGAACTCTGGGGCCAACGTCCTGACTTTC.

This clonotype was found a few times. The chain recombines TRBV5-6 with TRBJ2-1, with D unresolved. From germline, CDR1 is SGHDT and CDR2 YYEEEE. Between the trimmed V and J ends, which lost 4 bases and 3 bases, there was a span of 17 bases. The CDR3 loop spans 16 amino acids. The CDR3 sequence: CASSPRTLNGYNEQFF. The DNA for the CDR3 is TGTGCCAGCAGCCCGAGGACGCTCAACGGCTACAATGAGCAGTTCTTC.

This clonotype came up many times. This chain joins TRBV18 and TRBJ1-2, with D unclear. With 0 bases removed from V and 2 bases from J, the gap between germline ends came to 4 bases. This CDR3 has 13 residues. Germline V gives CDR1 KGHSH, CDR2 LQKENI. CDR3 DNA sequence: TGTGCCAGCTCACCACCATTCAACTATGGCTACACCTTC. Its protein is CASSPPFNYGYTF.

This clonotype was found a few times. CDR3 in amino acids: CSVASGVLGETQYF. The CDR3 DNA follows: TGCAGCGTTGCATCGGGAGTACTCGGAGAGACCCAGTACTTC. V usage is TRBV29-1 and J usage is TRBJ2-5; a weak D match, TRBD2 (6 bases). V was clipped by 4 bases and J by 4 bases, with 16 bases between them. Germline V gene sequence: CDR1 SQVTM, CDR2 ANQGSEA. The CDR3 has 14 residues.

This clonotype was counted at least ten times. The chain links TRBV2 to TRBJ1-6, with a possible D match to TRBD1 (5 bases). Germline CDR1 and CDR2: SNHLY and FYNNEI. The CDR3 runs 15 residues. With 6 bases removed from V and 5 bases from J, the gap between germline ends came to 14 bases. The CDR3 loop reads CASRGTGKDNSPLHF. As DNA, the CDR3 is TGTGCCAGCAGGGGGACGGGGAAAGATAATTCACCCCTCCACTTT. Supplemented by reference TRBV2 and TRBJ1-6, the full variable domain reads EPEVTQTPSHQVTQMGQEVILRCVPISNHLYFYWYRQILGQKVEFLVSFYNNEISEKSEIFDDQFSVERPDGSNFTLKIRSTKLEDSAMYFCASRGTGKDNSPLHFGNGTRLTVT.

In this sample, this clonotype turned up many times. The V and J genes are TRBV2 and TRBJ1-5, with a weak D call TRBD1 (5 bases). Trimming pared 6 bases from V and 3 bases from J, leaving 12 bases between. Germline CDR1 is SNHLY and CDR2 is FYNNEI. This CDR3 comprises 14 residues. CDR3 protein: CASRADRANQPQHF. Here the CDR3 DNA reads TGTGCCAGCAGGGCTGACAGAGCCAATCAGCCCCAGCATTTT.

This clonotype was recorded many times. The V call is TRBV20-1, the J call TRBJ1-1; D might be TRBD1 (5 bases). CDR3 size: 15 residues. The germline V and J ends were trimmed by 1 base and 4 bases, with 16 bases remaining between them. Germline V CDR1 and CDR2: DFQATT, SNEGSKA (reference sequence). In nucleotides, the CDR3 is TGCAGTGCTAGAGGAGCCCCGAGGGGAGGCACTGAAGCTTTCTTT. It translates to CSARGAPRGGTEAFF.

The sample holds a few counts of this clonotype. The rearrangement joins TRBV6-5 to TRBJ2-7; 9 bases are shared with TRBD1. V dropped 0 bases and J dropped 3; count of bases not matched to a gene: 6. This CDR3 comprises 16 residues. Germline V lookup: CDR1 MNHEY, CDR2 SVGAGI. The CDR3 DNA reads as TGTGCCAGCAGTTACTCAGGACAGGGGCTGATCTACGAGCAGTACTTC. Translated: CASSYSGQGLIYEQYF.

This clonotype came up a few times. The rearrangement joins TRBV20-1 to TRBJ1-2, with D perhaps matching TRBD1 (6 bases). CDR1 DFQATT and CDR2 SNEGSKA come from the germline V gene (reference sequence). The CDR3 is 12 residues long. Between the trimmed V and J ends, which lost 6 bases and 2 bases, there was a span of 10 bases. For the CDR3, the DNA is TGCAGTGCCGGGACAACCAACTATGGCTACACCTTC. Amino acids: CSAGTTNYGYTF.

This clonotype appeared a few times. The chain has TRBV5-1 and TRBJ1-2; D is undetermined. V shed 0 bases and J shed 0 bases, with 6 bases lying between them. The germline gives CDR1 SGHRS, CDR2 YFSETQ. This CDR3 has 14 residues. The CDR3 bases are TGCGCCAGCAGCTTGGCACCTACTAACTATGGCTACACCTTC. As protein: CASSLAPTNYGYTF. The whole variable domain, remainder taken from reference TRBV5-1 and TRBJ1-2, is KAGVTQTPRYLIKTRGQQVTLSCSPISGHRSVSWYQQTPGQGLQFLFEYFSETQRNKGNFPGRFSGRQFSNSRSEMNVSTLELGDSALYLCASSLAPTNYGYTFGSGTRLTVV.

This clonotype has a count of ten or more. V usage is TRBV3-1 and J usage is TRBJ2-1; the match to TRBD2 covers 8 bases. V was pared by 4 bases and J by 2 bases, with 7 bases of the junction left unmatched. Germline values: CDR1 LGHDT, CDR2 YNNKEL (reference sequence). CDR3 length: 16 residues. In DNA form, the CDR3 reads TGTGCCAGCAGCCCCCGAGGAGCGGGAGCCTACAATGAGCAGTTCTTC. Amino acid sequence: CASSPRGAGAYNEQFF.

The chain uses TRBV18 and TRBJ2-3; D is possibly TRBD1 (5 bases). The V end lost 0 bases, the J end lost 3 bases, and 7 bases lay between the germline ends. Germline CDR1 reads KGHSH; CDR2 reads LQKENI. This CDR3 is built from 14 residues. The CDR3 nucleotides read TGTGCCAGCTCACCACCGCAGGGTACAGATACGCAGTATTTT. This encodes CASSPPQGTDTQYF.

Ten or more counts support this clonotype. V usage is TRBV5-4 and J usage is TRBJ1-6; 10 bases map to TRBD1. V lost 4 bases, J lost 7 bases, and 5 bases stayed unmatched. The CDR3 extends over 15 amino acids. CDR1 and CDR2 from the germline V gene are SGHNT and YYREEE (reference sequence). The CDR3 protein is CASSRDRGVNSPLHF. Written as DNA, the CDR3 is TGTGCCAGCAGCCGGGACAGGGGAGTGAATTCACCCCTCCACTTT.

V is TRBV2 and J is TRBJ2-2, with D unclear. The CDR3 totals 13 residues. V dropped 8 bases and J dropped 5 bases, with 12 bases sitting between them. Germline CDR1 is SNHLY and CDR2 is FYNNEI. As DNA, the CDR3 is TGTGCCAGCCGCGAGAGCGAAACCGGGGAGCTGTTTTTT. Its translation is CASRESETGELFF.

A note on this clonotype: A read error may explain this, as a much larger clone is one base away. In DNA form, the CDR3 reads TGCAGTACAACAGGGGGCGCCGACTATGGCTACACCTTC. It specifies CSTTGGADYGYTF. J is TRBJ1-2 and V is TRBV20-1; TRBD1 matches at 9 bases. Trimming at V came to 8 bases and at J to 3 bases, leaving 7 bases not matched to a gene. This CDR3 region has 13 residues. Germline CDR1 reads DFQATT; CDR2 reads SNEGSKA (reference sequence).

This chain uses TRBV20-1 with TRBJ2-1, with a weak D call TRBD2 (6 bases). The CDR3 runs to 15 residues. Germline V gives CDR1 DFQATT, CDR2 SNEGSKA (reference sequence). V was cut by 0 bases and J by 5 bases, with 14 bases left in between. CDR3 DNA sequence: TGCAGTGCTAGAGAGGAGGGTTTAGGGAACAATGAGCAGTTCTTC. This gives the protein CSAREEGLGNNEQFF.

This clonotype occurred a few times. The chain is built from TRBV9 and TRBJ1-1; D not resolved. The germline V and J ends were trimmed by 8 bases and 4 bases, with 24 bases remaining between them. Per the germline V gene, CDR1 is SGDLS and CDR2 is YYNGEE. The CDR3 totals 16 residues. In nucleotides, the CDR3 is TGTGCCAGTGGGCGAGGGCAGGACGTAAGGGTCACTGAAGCTTTCTTT. It translates to CASGRGQDVRVTEAFF.